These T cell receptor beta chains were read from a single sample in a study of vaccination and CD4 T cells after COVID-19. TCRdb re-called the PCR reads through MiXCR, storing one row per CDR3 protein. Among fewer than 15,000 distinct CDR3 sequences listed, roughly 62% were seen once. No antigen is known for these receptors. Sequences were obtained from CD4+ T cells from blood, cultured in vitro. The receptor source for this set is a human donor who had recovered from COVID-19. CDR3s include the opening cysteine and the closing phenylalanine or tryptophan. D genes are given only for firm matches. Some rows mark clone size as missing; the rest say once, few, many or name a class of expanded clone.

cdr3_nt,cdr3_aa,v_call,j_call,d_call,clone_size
TGTGCCAGTAGTTGGGACAGGGACAGCAATCAGCCCCAGCATTTT,CASSWDRDSNQPQHF,TRBV19,TRBJ1-5,TRBD1,NA
TGTGCCAGCAGTTTACGGGTGGTGGACTCACCCCTCCACTTT,CASSLRVVDSPLHF,TRBV27,TRBJ1-6,NA,NA
TGTGCCAGCAGCTTAGACAATTCCGGGAACACTGAAGCTTTCTTT,CASSLDNSGNTEAFF,TRBV11-2,TRBJ1-1,NA,NA
TGTGCCAGCAGGCTAGACAGGGGAAATGGCTACACCTTC,CASRLDRGNGYTF,TRBV6-1,TRBJ1-2,TRBD1,few
TGTGCCAGTAGTCTCAAGAGGGTGGGAGGAAACACTGAAGCTTTCTTT,CASSLKRVGGNTEAFF,TRBV19,TRBJ1-1,NA,NA
TGTGCCAGCAGGCTCGACAGGGGGAGCACTAGAGCTTGCTTT,CASRLDRGSTRACF,TRBV6-1,TRBJ1-1,TRBD1,NA
TGTGCCAGCCTCGTATCTAGCGGGAGCCGTCCTGAGCAGTTCTTC,CASLVSSGSRPEQFF,TRBV2,TRBJ2-1,TRBD2,NA
TGTGCCTGGAGTAAGGGGACTAGCGGGACGGAGACCCAGTACTTC,CAWSKGTSGTETQYF,TRBV30,TRBJ2-5,TRBD2,NA
TGTGCCAGCAGCTCGCTTAGTGGAGATACGCAGTATTTT,CASSSLSGDTQYF,TRBV7-2,TRBJ2-3,NA,NA
TGTGCCAGCAGTAATGACAGGGGAGGCTACGAGCAGTACTTC,CASSNDRGGYEQYF,TRBV27,TRBJ2-7,TRBD1,NA
TGTGCCAGTAGTATCAGGGAGGGTCAGCCCCAGCATTTT,CASSIREGQPQHF,TRBV19,TRBJ1-5,NA,NA
TGCAGTGCTAAAATGACTAGCGGGACCTCCGAGCAGTACTTC,CSAKMTSGTSEQYF,TRBV20-1,TRBJ2-7,TRBD2,NA
TGCAGTGCTAGAGGAGAGTGGGGGGCTCCGGGGACAGATACGCAGTATTTT,CSARGEWGAPGTDTQYF,TRBV20-1,TRBJ2-3,NA,medium-sized
TGTGCCAGTCAGACGGGACAGGGTAACTATGGCTACACCTTC,CASQTGQGNYGYTF,TRBV19,TRBJ1-2,TRBD1,NA
TGTGCCAGCAGCTTCGCAGGGGGATCTGGAAACACCATATATTTT,CASSFAGGSGNTIYF,TRBV7-2,TRBJ1-3,TRBD1,few
TGTGCCAGCTTGAGGGACATCCGCTATGGCTACACCTTC,CASLRDIRYGYTF,TRBV7-9,TRBJ1-2,NA,few
TGTGCCAGCAGTTTAGGCCTAGCTAACTCCTACGAGCAGTACTTC,CASSLGLANSYEQYF,TRBV27,TRBJ2-7,NA,NA
TGTGCCAGCAGCTCCGGGACTAGTTTGTTAGGGTACTTC,CASSSGTSLLGYF,TRBV7-9,TRBJ2-4,TRBD2,NA
TGTGCCATCAGTCCCGTTCGAGGGGGACCAAATCAGCCCCAGCATTTT,CAISPVRGGPNQPQHF,TRBV10-3,TRBJ1-5,NA,medium-sized
TGTGCCAGTCTCTGGGACCCGGGACCGTCGGAAGGCTACACCTTC,CASLWDPGPSEGYTF,TRBV2,TRBJ1-2,NA,medium-sized
TGTGCCAGCAGCCCTCTCTCTGGAGTGGCTGGAAACACCATATATTTT,CASSPLSGVAGNTIYF,TRBV4-2,TRBJ1-3,NA,NA
TGTGCCAGCTCGCCACCCTCTAACTATGGCTACACCTTC,CASSPPSNYGYTF,TRBV9,TRBJ1-2,NA,NA
TGTGCCAGCAGTGCCGGGACAGGCCCCTACGAGCAGTACTTC,CASSAGTGPYEQYF,TRBV12-3/TRBV12-4,TRBJ2-7,TRBD1,NA
TGCGCCAGCAGCTTGGCAGGGCACCTCACAGATACGCAGTATTTT,CASSLAGHLTDTQYF,TRBV5-1,TRBJ2-3,NA,few
TGTGCCATCAGGGGGACAGGGACGTGGGGCTACACCTTC,CAIRGTGTWGYTF,TRBV10-3,TRBJ1-2,TRBD1,NA
TGTGCCAGCAGTCCTAGGGGGAACGGGAGGGAGGTAGATACGCAGTATTTT,CASSPRGNGREVDTQYF,TRBV2,TRBJ2-3,TRBD2,NA
TGCAGCGTTGAAGGACAGGGGGCTCGGGAAGCTTTCTTT,CSVEGQGAREAFF,TRBV29-1,TRBJ1-1,TRBD1,NA
TGTGCCAGCAGTGGGGGGGCAGCCTACGAGCAGTACTTC,CASSGGAAYEQYF,TRBV2,TRBJ2-7,NA,few
TGTGCCAGCAGTGAATTAGCTAACTATGGCTACACCTTC,CASSELANYGYTF,TRBV2,TRBJ1-2,NA,few
TGTGCCAGCAGTCCGACCAGGAGGGACTGGAATGAGCAGTTCTTC,CASSPTRRDWNEQFF,TRBV27,TRBJ2-1,NA,few
TGCAGTGCTAGCGACAGGGGCTGGGGGAGCAATCAGCCCCAGCATTTT,CSASDRGWGSNQPQHF,TRBV20-1,TRBJ1-5,TRBD1,NA
TGTGCCAGCAGTGGGGGACTAGTCGCAGATACGCAGTATTTT,CASSGGLVADTQYF,TRBV6-1,TRBJ2-3,TRBD2,once
TGTGCCAGCAGCTTAATGGGGAACACAGATACGCAGTATTTT,CASSLMGNTDTQYF,TRBV7-9,TRBJ2-3,NA,NA
TGTGCCAGCAGCTCACAGGGGACCTATGGCTACACCTTC,CASSSQGTYGYTF,TRBV7-9,TRBJ1-2,TRBD1,NA
TGTGCCTGGACCAGACAGGGCGGGCAGCCCCAGCATTTT,CAWTRQGGQPQHF,TRBV30,TRBJ1-5,TRBD1,NA
TGTGCCACCAGGACCCTCTGGGGCATTTTTCAGCCCCAGCATTTT,CATRTLWGIFQPQHF,TRBV24-1,TRBJ1-5,NA,NA
TGTGCCAGTAGTATAACGGGAGGGCGTGGTGAGCAGTTCTTC,CASSITGGRGEQFF,TRBV19,TRBJ2-1,TRBD2,NA
TGTGCCATCAGTCCCACTATGCGGGGGCAGGGGCAAGAGACCCAGTACTTC,CAISPTMRGQGQETQYF,TRBV10-3,TRBJ2-5,NA,few
TGTGCCAGCAGCGGATCCGGGGGCAGGTCTGAAGCTTTCTTT,CASSGSGGRSEAFF,TRBV9,TRBJ1-1,NA,NA
TGTGCCACCACGGGCCCAGGGGTAGATACGCAGTATTTT,CATTGPGVDTQYF,TRBV24-1,TRBJ2-3,NA,few
TGTGCCAGCAGCGCTCGCGGGAGTTTGGAGACCCAGTACTTC,CASSARGSLETQYF,TRBV11-2,TRBJ2-5,TRBD2,few
TGTGCCAGCCGCGGCAGGGCGCATGGCTACACCTTC,CASRGRAHGYTF,TRBV11-2,TRBJ1-2,NA,NA
TGTGCCAGCAGTTTATCGGACATTATGAACACTGAAGCTTTCTTT,CASSLSDIMNTEAFF,TRBV12-3/TRBV12-4,TRBJ1-1,NA,few
TGTGCCAGTAGTACCCAGGAGAATCAGCCCCAGCATTTT,CASSTQENQPQHF,TRBV19,TRBJ1-5,NA,few
TGTGCCAGCAGTTTAAATAGTGGCGGGATTAGCACAGATACGCAGTATTTT,CASSLNSGGISTDTQYF,TRBV27,TRBJ2-3,NA,NA
TGCAGTGTAGAAAGAGGTTACAATGAGCAGTTCTTC,CSVERGYNEQFF,TRBV20-1,TRBJ2-1,NA,NA
TGCAGTGCTAGAGATATAGCGGGAGGGGCTTACAATGAGCAGTTCTTC,CSARDIAGGAYNEQFF,TRBV20-1,TRBJ2-1,TRBD2,NA
TGTGCCAGCAGCCGGACTAGCGAGACGAACACCGGGGAGCTGTTTTTT,CASSRTSETNTGELFF,TRBV6-2/TRBV6-3,TRBJ2-2,TRBD2,once
TGTGCCAGCAGCGGTGGGCCCGAGAACACCGGGGAGCTGTTTTTT,CASSGGPENTGELFF,TRBV11-3,TRBJ2-2,NA,NA
TGTGCCAGCAGGCAGTGGGGGGGCAATCAGCCCCAGCATTTT,CASRQWGGNQPQHF,TRBV6-1,TRBJ1-5,NA,few
TGCGCCAGCAGTGGCGGGAACTCCTACGAGCAGTACTTC,CASSGGNSYEQYF,TRBV10-1,TRBJ2-7,NA,NA
TGTGCCAGCATGACGACGAATGACTATGGCTACACCTTC,CASMTTNDYGYTF,TRBV7-9,TRBJ1-2,NA,NA
TGTGCCAGCAGTGAATATGTCCAGTACCTCACCATCTACGAGCAGTACTTC,CASSEYVQYLTIYEQYF,TRBV25-1,TRBJ2-7,NA,few